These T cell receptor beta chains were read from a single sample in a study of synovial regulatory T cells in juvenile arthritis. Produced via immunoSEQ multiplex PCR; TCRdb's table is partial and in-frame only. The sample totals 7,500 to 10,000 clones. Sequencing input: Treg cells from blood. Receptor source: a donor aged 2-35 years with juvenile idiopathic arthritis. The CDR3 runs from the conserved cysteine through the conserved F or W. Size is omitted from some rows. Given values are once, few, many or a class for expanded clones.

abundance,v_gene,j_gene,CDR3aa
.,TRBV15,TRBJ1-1,CATSMLGMNTEAFF
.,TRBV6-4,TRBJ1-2,CASRPTTAWSGYTF
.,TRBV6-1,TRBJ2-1,CASTKGGGRNEQFF
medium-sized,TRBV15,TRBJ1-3,CATSRGGISGNTIYF
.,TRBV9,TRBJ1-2,CASSRDTNYGYTF
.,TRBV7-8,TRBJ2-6,CASSPGGMSGANVLTF
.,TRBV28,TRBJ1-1,CASSFLGGFTMNTEAFF
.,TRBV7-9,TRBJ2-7,CASSQTLVSYEQYF
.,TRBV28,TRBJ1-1,CASTMLGEAFF
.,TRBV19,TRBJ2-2,CASSIDRGTSGRFAGELFF
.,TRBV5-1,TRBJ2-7,CASSLGTGYEQYF
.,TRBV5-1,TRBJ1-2,CASSLDLLRTGYTF
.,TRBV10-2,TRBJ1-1,CASNPTGPNTEAFF
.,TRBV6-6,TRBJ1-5,CASSYPRDSNQPQHF
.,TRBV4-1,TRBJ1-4,CASSQGAANNEKLFF
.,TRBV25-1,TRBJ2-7,CASSDPSGMNEQYF
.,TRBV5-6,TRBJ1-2,CASSLEVSNNYGYTF
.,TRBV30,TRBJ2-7,CAWSVISRDEQYF
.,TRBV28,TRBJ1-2,CASSLSGSRHQGYTF
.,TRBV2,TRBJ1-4,CASSVRTNEKLFF
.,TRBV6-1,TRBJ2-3,CASNGGGDTQYF
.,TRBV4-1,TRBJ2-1,CASSPYRRTSGHNEQFF
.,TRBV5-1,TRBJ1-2,CASSPGPDYGYTF
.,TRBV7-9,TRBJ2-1,CASSYGGAGSYNEQFF
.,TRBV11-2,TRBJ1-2,CASSGQNYGYTF
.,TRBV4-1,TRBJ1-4,CASRSGWGQGATNEKLFF
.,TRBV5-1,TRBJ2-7,CASSLFQLDEQYF
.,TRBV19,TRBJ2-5,CASSSSGRFQETQYF
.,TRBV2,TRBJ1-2,CASGPGGYTF
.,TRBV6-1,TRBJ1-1,CASSEAGAGIRLNTEAFF
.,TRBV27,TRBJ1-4,CASSPPYRPEKLFF
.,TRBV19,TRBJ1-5,CASSVAAYSNQPQHF
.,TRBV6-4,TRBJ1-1,CASSDTSTSRAFF
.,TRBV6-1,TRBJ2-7,CASRLQGAPYEQYF
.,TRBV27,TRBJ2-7,CASRRDRRNYEQYF
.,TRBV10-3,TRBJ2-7,CAIRPGQVYEQYF
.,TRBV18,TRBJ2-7,CASSPTLSYEQYF
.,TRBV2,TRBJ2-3,CASSEWKPTDTQYF
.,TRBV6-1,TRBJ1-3,CASLVHSGNTIYF
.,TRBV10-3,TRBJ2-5,CAISEGQETQYF
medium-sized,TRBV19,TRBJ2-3,CASSWGQGDTQYF
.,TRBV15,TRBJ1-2,CATSRENYGYTF
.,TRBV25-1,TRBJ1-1,CASSPWGVVTEAFF
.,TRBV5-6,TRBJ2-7,CASSRTLAETRTYEQYF
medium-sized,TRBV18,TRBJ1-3,CASSPLSGTFGNTIYF
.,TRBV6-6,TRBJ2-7,CASSYQTSGSSYEQYF
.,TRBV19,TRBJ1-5,CASTDSGASNQPQHF
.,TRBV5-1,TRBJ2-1,CASSLEQREPSSNLDEQFF
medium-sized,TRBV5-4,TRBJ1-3,CASSQDILSGNTIYF
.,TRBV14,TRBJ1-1,CASSVQGPNTEAFF
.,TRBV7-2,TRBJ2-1,CASSKPSGPYNEQFF
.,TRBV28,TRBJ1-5,CASRAGTGKHF
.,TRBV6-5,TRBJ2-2,CASSSQHTGELFF